Presented here are 26 T cell receptor beta chains from one specimen sequenced in a study of T-cell reconstitution after alpha-beta-depleted transplantation in children. As it was prepared, the TCRbeta library received unique molecular identifiers. TCRdb used MiXCR to reprocess the PCR reads, holding one entry per CDR3 protein. The sample yields approximately 350,000 distinct CDR3 sequences, about a sixth seen once. The specimen comprised PBMCs, mostly from graft donor cells, sampled 360 days after TCRalphabeta/CD19-depleted stem cell transplant. These receptors all stem from a male patient under 10 years old who had a stem cell transplant for acute lymphoblastic leukemia, so the T cells may come from the graft donor.

This clonotype has at least ten counts. The chain combines TRBV12-3 or TRBV12-4 with TRBJ2-3, with 7 positions matching TRBD2. This CDR3 spans 16 amino acids. Trimming cost V 2 bases and J 0 bases; bases outside gene matches: 5. The CDR3 DNA sequence: TGTGCCAGCAGTTTATCAGCGGGATGGAGCACAGATACGCAGTATTTT. Translated, it gives CASSLSAGWSTDTQYF.

The V call is TRBV7-9, the J call TRBJ2-5; tentatively, D is TRBD1 (5 bases). CDR1 and CDR2 from the germline V gene are SEHNR and FQNEAQ (reference sequence). The CDR3 totals 13 residues. V lost 3 bases, J lost 3 bases, and 8 bases lay in between. CDR3 amino acids: CASSFGAEETQYF. The CDR3, as DNA: TGTGCCAGCAGCTTTGGGGCCGAAGAGACCCAGTACTTC.

The chain carries TRBV5-1 and TRBJ2-3; unclear D gene. V was trimmed by 0 bases and J by 2 bases, leaving 10 bases between them. Germline V gene data show CDR1 as SGHRS and CDR2 as YFSETQ. The CDR3 is 15 amino acids. CDR3 protein: CASSLGQFPTDTQYF. The CDR3 DNA follows: TGCGCCAGCAGCTTGGGGCAGTTCCCCACAGATACGCAGTATTTT.

The rearrangement joins TRBV15 to TRBJ1-2, with TRBD1 as a possible D gene (5 bases). This CDR3 has 15 amino acids. The V gene lost 0 bases and the J gene lost 3 bases, with 11 bases spanning the gap. Per the germline V gene, CDR1 is LNHNV and CDR2 is YYDKDF (reference sequence). CDR3 coding DNA: TGTGCCACCAGCAGAGAGGGTACAGGATACTATGGCTACACCTTC. Encoded protein: CATSREGTGYYGYTF.

The CDR3 is CSASGRGETQYF. The CDR3 DNA is TGCAGTGCTAGCGGGAGGGGAGAGACCCAGTACTTC. The rearrangement links TRBV20-1 to TRBJ2-5; TRBD2 aligns across 8 bases. Looked up from germline, CDR1 is DFQATT and CDR2 is SNEGSKA (reference sequence). The CDR3 spans 12 residues. The V and J ends lost 3 bases and 4 bases, in that order; junction bases with no gene match: 1.

This chain links TRBV4-1 with TRBJ2-1; the D is unclear. Trimming removed 4 bases from V and 7 bases from J, with 11 bases in between. The CDR3 runs 13 residues. The V gene's germline CDR1 is MGHRA and CDR2 YSYEKL. The CDR3 nucleotides are TGCGCCAGCAGCCGGAATTCTCGGAATGAGCAGTTCTTC. Residues: CASSRNSRNEQFF.

The chain has TRBV5-1 and TRBJ2-3, with 10 bases matching TRBD1. Germline loops: CDR1 SGHRS, CDR2 YFSETQ. The CDR3 runs 16 residues. The junction had 10 bases not matched to a gene; V was cut back by 3 bases and J by 6 bases. CDR3 sequence reads: CASSSADRGPWDTQYF. The DNA of the CDR3 is TGCGCCAGCAGCTCTGCCGACAGGGGGCCATGGGATACGCAGTATTTT. Drawing the rest from reference TRBV5-1 and TRBJ2-3, the complete variable domain is KAGVTQTPRYLIKTRGQQVTLSCSPISGHRSVSWYQQTPGQGLQFLFEYFSETQRNKGNFPGRFSGRQFSNSRSEMNVSTLELGDSALYLCASSSADRGPWDTQYFGPGTRLTVL.

Comments on this clonotype: Germline is not matched at one junction end, which may reflect a read error. Here the CDR3 reads CASSPPGPARNIQYF. The CDR3 DNA is TGTGCCAGCAGTCCCCCCGGCCCCGCCAGAAACATTCAGTACTTC. This chain joins TRBV12-3 or TRBV12-4 and TRBJ2-4; unclear D gene. The CDR3 contains 15 residues.

V is TRBV6-5 and J is TRBJ2-7, with D perhaps TRBD1 (5 bases). The V end lost 4 bases, the J end lost 0 bases, and 19 bases lay between the germline ends. This CDR3 is 17 amino acids long. Germline assignment: CDR1 MNHEY and CDR2 SVGAGI. The CDR3 spells CASSSTRRGPTSYEQYF. The CDR3 bases are TGTGCCAGCAGTTCTACCCGTAGGGGCCCAACCTCCTACGAGCAGTACTTC.

Note on this clonotype: One base away lies a much larger clone, so this may be a sequencing read error. The chain uses TRBV30 and TRBJ2-1; 9 bases align to TRBD2. Germline CDR1 GTSNPN, CDR2 SVGIG (reference sequence). This CDR3 has 16 amino acids. The CDR3, as DNA: TGTGCCTGGAATAGCGGGAGAGTGAGGCCCTACAATGAGCAGCTCTTC. This codes for CAWNSGRVRPYNEQLF.

This clonotype was found many times. CDR3 in amino acids: CASSLTGGVNQPQHF. The CDR3 DNA sequence: TGCGCCAGCAGCTTGACAGGGGGCGTCAACCAGCCCCAGCATTTT. The gene calls are TRBV5-1 and TRBJ1-5, with 9 bases matching TRBD1. CDR1 and CDR2 (germline): SGHRS, YFSETQ. The CDR3 is made up of 15 amino acids. J gave up 7 bases and V 1 base, and 6 bases lay outside the gene matches. The whole variable domain, remainder taken from reference TRBV5-1 and TRBJ1-5, is KAGVTQTPRYLIKTRGQQVTLSCSPISGHRSVSWYQQTPGQGLQFLFEYFSETQRNKGNFPGRFSGRQFSNSRSEMNVSTLELGDSALYLCASSLTGGVNQPQHFGDGTRLSIL.

The chain couples TRBV4-3 to TRBJ1-2; the D is unclear. CDR1 is LGHNA, CDR2 YSLEER, per germline. The CDR3 runs to 16 residues. With 0 bases removed from V and 5 bases from J, the gap between germline ends came to 16 bases. CDR3 coding DNA: TGCGCCAGCAGCCAAGATTCCCGTATGGCTGGGTATGGCTACACCTTC. Amino acids: CASSQDSRMAGYGYTF.

As concerns this clonotype: A much larger clone differs by one base, so this may be a read error. The V and J genes are TRBV4-1 and TRBJ2-7, with TRBD1 matching over 8 bases. Germline lookup yields CDR1 MGHRA and CDR2 YSYEKL. The CDR3 contains 17 residues. CDR3 amino acids: CAISPSAAGTGRLRQYF. The CDR3 nucleotides are TGCGCCATCAGCCCATCGGCTGCCGGGACAGGAAGGCTCAGGCAGTACTTC.

This clonotype came up a few times. The V gene is TRBV4-3, the J gene TRBJ2-1; 7 bases match TRBD2. Trimming took 4 bases from V and 9 from J; bases not matched to a gene: 15. Germline V gene lookup returns CDR1 LGHNA and CDR2 YSLEER. This CDR3 is built from 16 residues. In DNA form, the CDR3 reads TGCGCCAGCAGCCCATTACTAGCGCTGCCCTTCGGTGAGCAGTTCTTC. It codes for CASSPLLALPFGEQFF.

This clonotype appeared a few times. This CDR3 is CSARPPRGWNTEAFF. For the CDR3, the DNA is TGCAGTGCTAGACCCCCTCGGGGATGGAACACTGAAGCTTTCTTT. The rearrangement uses TRBV20-1 and TRBJ1-1; D unclear. The V and J ends lost 2 bases and 1 base respectively, with 14 bases between them. CDR3 length equals 15 residues. Germline V lookup: CDR1 DFQATT, CDR2 SNEGSKA (reference sequence).

This clonotype showed up many times. The CDR3 loop reads CASWTGLLNTEAFF. The CDR3 coding sequence is TGTGCCTCCTGGACAGGCCTCCTGAACACTGAAGCTTTCTTT. V usage is TRBV27 and J usage is TRBJ1-1; 7 bases align to TRBD1. With V trimmed by 11 bases and J by 0 bases, 9 bases remained unmatched. CDR1 is MNHEY, CDR2 SMNVEV, per germline (reference sequence). The CDR3 totals 14 residues.

The sample holds many counts of this clonotype. The rearrangement joins TRBV29-1 to TRBJ2-1; D might be TRBD2 (6 bases). Trimming took off 7 bases at V and 2 bases at J, with 15 bases between the two ends. Germline CDR1 is SQVTM and CDR2 is ANQGSEA. This CDR3 has 14 amino acids. CDR3 residues: CSAGRRDPYNEQFF. CDR3 nucleotides: TGCAGCGCGGGGCGGAGGGACCCCTACAATGAGCAGTTCTTC.

CDR3 DNA: TGTGCCAGCAGCTCGAGTACTGGAAACACCATATATTTT. Residues: CASSSSTGNTIYF. The gene calls are TRBV7-9 and TRBJ1-3; unclear D gene. Trimming took 4 bases from V and 2 from J, leaving 6 bases between them. There are 13 residues in the CDR3. The germline CDR1 and CDR2 sequences are SEHNR and FQNEAQ (reference sequence).

This chain uses TRBV28 with TRBJ2-5, with D maybe TRBD2 (5 bases). CDR3 length: 14 amino acids. With 2 bases removed from V and 5 bases from J, the gap between germline ends came to 12 bases. From germline, CDR1 is MDHEN and CDR2 SYDVKM. For the CDR3, the DNA is TGTGCCAGCAGTTTAAGCGGCCCCGGGGAGACCCAGTACTTC. Translating gives CASSLSGPGETQYF.

In this sample, this clonotype turned up a few times. The chain is built from TRBV5-1 and TRBJ2-5; 10 nucleotides match TRBD1. CDR1 and CDR2 (germline): SGHRS, YFSETQ. V lost 3 bases and J lost 5; bases outside the gene matches: 7. The CDR3 covers 15 residues. For the CDR3, the DNA is TGCGCCAGCAGCTCGACAGGGGGCAGGTTGGAGACCCAGTACTTC. This sequence encodes CASSSTGGRLETQYF.

This clonotype was seen a handful of times. The chain recombines TRBV4-3 with TRBJ2-7; TRBD1 matches at 11 bases. The CDR3 totals 16 residues. Germline assignment: CDR1 LGHNA and CDR2 YSLEER. The ends lost 1 base at V and 3 bases at J; junction bases unmatched: 5. CDR3 coding DNA: TGCGCCAGCAGCCAAGCCTTCGGGACAGGGGGCTACGAGCAGTACTTC. Encoded protein: CASSQAFGTGGYEQYF.

Of note for this clonotype: One base away lies a much larger clone, so this may be a sequencing read error. The conserved phenylalanine or tryptophan normally closing the CDR3 is absent here, so this likely arose from a read error. This sequence joins TRBV28 and TRBJ1-3; D is uncertain. Germline V lookup: CDR1 MDHEN, CDR2 SYDVKM. There are 8 residues in the CDR3. The CDR3 nucleotides are TGTCCCCGAAACACCATATATTGT. Translation gives CPRNTIYC.

The chain combines TRBV28 with TRBJ1-1, with 7 bases lining up with TRBD1. The CDR3 length is 13 residues. V shed 7 bases and J 1 base; nucleotides not matched to a gene: 3. The V gene's germline CDR1 is MDHEN and CDR2 SYDVKM. CDR3 DNA: TGTGCCAGCAAGGGACAGTCGAACACTGAAGCTTTCTTT. This sequence encodes CASKGQSNTEAFF.

CDR3 sequence (DNA): TGTGCCAGCTCGCAAATCGGACAGAAAGAGACCCAGTACTTC. Translation: CASSQIGQKETQYF. This sequence joins TRBV18 and TRBJ2-5; tentative D call: TRBD1 (6 bases). V was cut by 6 bases and J by 3 bases, with 14 bases left in between. The V gene's germline CDR1 is KGHSH and CDR2 LQKENI. This CDR3 spans 14 amino acids.

This clonotype was detected a few times. The chain has TRBV6-6 and TRBJ1-2; the D gene is possibly TRBD1 (6 bases). This CDR3 spans 12 amino acids. V was trimmed by 5 bases and J by 6 bases, leaving 10 bases between them. CDR1 is MNHNY and CDR2 is SVGAGI in the germline V gene (reference sequence). The CDR3 DNA reads as TGTGCCAGCAGTCCACGGACAGATGGCTACACCTTC. Translating it yields CASSPRTDGYTF.

The V call is TRBV6-4, the J call TRBJ2-3; 7 nucleotides agree with TRBD2. The CDR3 loop spans 16 amino acids. The germline V gene encodes CDR1 MRHNA and CDR2 SNTAGT. With V trimmed by 0 bases and J by 1 base, 4 bases remained unmatched. CDR3 nucleotides: TGTGCCAGCAGTGACTCGGCGGGAGAGGGCACAGATACGCAGTATTTT. It specifies CASSDSAGEGTDTQYF.